Below are 4 T cell receptor beta chains sequenced from a single sample in a study of T cell responses to AZD1222 COVID-19 vaccine. Sequenced by immunoSEQ multiplex PCR; TCRdb stores in-frame clones only, minus some. The table shows 170,000 or so clones, with just over 85% occurring only once. This sample comprised peripheral blood, obtained 28 days after the second AZD1222 dose. The receptors were gathered from an adult who received the AZD1222 COVID-19 vaccine.

The chain uses TRBV30 and TRBJ1-3; no clear D. Germline values: CDR1 GTSNPN, CDR2 SVGIG (reference sequence). This CDR3 is 10 amino acids long. V was clipped by 7 bases and J by 8 bases, with 9 bases between them. CDR3 in amino acids: CALKGYTIYF. DNA of the CDR3: TGTGCCTTAAAAGGCTACACCATATATTTT.

The V and J genes are TRBV7-3 and TRBJ1-1; tentative D call: TRBD1 (5 bases). V was shortened by 2 bases and J by 2 bases, with 6 bases between the two germline ends. The germline V gene encodes CDR1 SGHTA and CDR2 FQGTGA. This CDR3 contains 13 residues. CDR3 sequence (DNA): TGTGCCAGCAGCTTAGACAGTAACACTGAAGCTTTCTTT. This encodes CASSLDSNTEAFF. The full variable domain, in which reference TRBV7-3 and TRBJ1-1 provide the parts outside the CDR3, is GAGVSQTPSNKVTEKGKYVELRCDPISGHTALYWYRQSLGQGPEFLIYFQGTGAADDSGLPNDRFFAVRPEGSVSTLKIQRTERGDSAVYLCASSLDSNTEAFFGQGTRLTVV.

The V call is TRBV6-5, the J call TRBJ2-7, with D maybe TRBD1 (6 bases). Germline V lookup: CDR1 MNHEY, CDR2 SVGAGI. The CDR3 contains 15 residues. V was cut by 2 bases and J by 0 bases, with 11 bases left in between. The CDR3: CASSYQGRGSYEQYF. DNA for the CDR3: TGTGCCAGCAGTTACCAGGGCAGGGGCTCCTACGAGCAGTACTTC.

The rearrangement joins TRBV30 to TRBJ1-6; D gene unclear. The CDR3 extends over 16 amino acids. V lost 0 bases, J lost 7 bases, and 16 bases lay in between. Germline V gene data show CDR1 as GTSNPN and CDR2 as SVGIG (reference sequence). The CDR3 sequence is CAWSVRGTWVNSPLHF. CDR3 sequence (DNA): TGTGCCTGGAGTGTACGAGGAACCTGGGTCAATTCACCCCTCCACTTT. The full variable domain, rest sourced from reference TRBV30 and TRBJ1-6, is SQTIHQWPATLVQPVGSPLSLECTVEGTSNPNLYWYRQAAGRGLQLLFYSVGIGQISSEVPQNLSASRPQDRQFILSSKKLLLSDSGFYLCAWSVRGTWVNSPLHFGNGTRLTVT.